This T cell receptor beta chain was captured by sequencing in a study of blood T cell repertoires in COVID-19. Using immunoSEQ multiplex PCR, the repertoire was profiled, and TCRdb retains in-frame clones only, with some absent. Among 150,000 to 160,000 clones listed, around 84% were seen once. V dropped 4 bases and J dropped 4; count of bases not matched to a gene: 13. This CDR3 has 16 residues. The germline V gene encodes CDR1 SGHRS and CDR2 YFSETQ. The chain combines TRBV5-1 with TRBJ1-1; 7 bases are shared with TRBD1. The sample taken for sequencing was peripheral blood. This TCR came from a man older than 75 with acute or convalescent COVID-19. In DNA, the CDR3 is TGCGCCAGCAGCCTCGACTACAGGGGCAAGGGCACTGAAGCTTTCTTT. The encoded protein is CASSLDYRGKGTEAFF.